This is a list of T cell receptor beta chains from one sample in a study of siplizumab effects on memory and regulatory T cells. The data were produced by immunoSEQ multiplex PCR, yet TCRdb's version contains in-frame clones alone and is incomplete. Of approximately 110,000 clones listed, under 95% are singletons. The sequencing input was Tregs sorted from blood. These receptors were obtained from a human donor in good health. Each CDR3 is given with its conserved first and last residue. A D gene is named only where the DNA matches it firmly. A row's size may be missing; if present it is once, few, many or a size class.

clone_size: NA; v_call: TRBV2; d_call: TRBD1; j_call: TRBJ1-2; cdr3_nt: TGTGCCAGCAGTTTCCCCGGGACAGGGTATGGCTACACCTTC; cdr3_aa: CASSFPGTGYGYTF
clone_size: once; v_call: TRBV10-3; d_call: NA; j_call: TRBJ2-7; cdr3_nt: TGTGCCATCAGTGAGGGGCAGATCTACGAGCAGTACTTC; cdr3_aa: CAISEGQIYEQYF
clone_size: NA; v_call: TRBV4-2; d_call: TRBD2; j_call: TRBJ2-7; cdr3_nt: TGTGCCAGCAGCCAAGCAGTCACTAGCGGGGGTGGAGGAGATTACGAGCAGTACTTC; cdr3_aa: CASSQAVTSGGGGDYEQYF
clone_size: NA; v_call: TRBV15; d_call: TRBD1; j_call: TRBJ2-7; cdr3_nt: TGTGCCACCAGCAGAGCGGGACAGGGGGCTTGGGAGCAGTACTTC; cdr3_aa: CATSRAGQGAWEQYF
clone_size: NA; v_call: TRBV25-1; d_call: NA; j_call: TRBJ2-2; cdr3_nt: TGTGCCAGCAGTGAATCGGGACAACTCACCGGGGAGCTGTTTTTT; cdr3_aa: CASSESGQLTGELFF
clone_size: few; v_call: TRBV7-3; d_call: TRBD1; j_call: TRBJ2-7; cdr3_nt: TGTGCCAGCAGCCGGGGACAGGGGCTCGAGCAGTACTTC; cdr3_aa: CASSRGQGLEQYF
clone_size: NA; v_call: TRBV10-3; d_call: TRBD2; j_call: TRBJ2-3; cdr3_nt: TGTGCCATCAGTGCCCTAGCGGGAAGCACAGATACGCAGTATTTT; cdr3_aa: CAISALAGSTDTQYF
clone_size: NA; v_call: TRBV7-2; d_call: TRBD1; j_call: TRBJ1-1; cdr3_nt: TGTGCCAGCAGCTGGGACAGGGGGTTTACTGAAGCTTTCTTT; cdr3_aa: CASSWDRGFTEAFF
clone_size: NA; v_call: TRBV25-1; d_call: NA; j_call: TRBJ1-4; cdr3_nt: TGTGCCAGCAGTGAATGGGGCCGTCGGGAAAAACTGTTTTTT; cdr3_aa: CASSEWGRREKLFF
clone_size: NA; v_call: TRBV7-9; d_call: NA; j_call: TRBJ1-2; cdr3_nt: TGTGCCAGCAGCTTAGAGCAGATAGACGGCTACACCTTC; cdr3_aa: CASSLEQIDGYTF